A selection of T cell receptor beta chains follows, all from one sample in a study of blood T cell repertoires in COVID-19. Produced via immunoSEQ multiplex PCR; TCRdb's table is partial and in-frame only. The sample consists of just over 650,000 clones, approximately 90% of them appearing once. The sequenced material came from peripheral blood. Receptor source: a woman aged 18-29 years with acute or convalescent COVID-19. Each CDR3 is given with its conserved first and last residue. D genes are given only for firm matches. Clone size, where shown, is once, few, many, or a class for clones that have expanded.

j_gene	abundance	v_gene	d_gene	len	CDR3aa	CDR3nt
TRBJ2-7	-	TRBV29-1	-	13	CSAATGISYEQYF	TGCAGCGCTGCGACAGGCATCTCCTACGAGCAGTACTTC
TRBJ1-1	-	TRBV27	-	14	CASTSEQTPTEAFF	TGTGCCAGCACCTCGGAACAGACCCCCACTGAAGCTTTCTTT
TRBJ2-7	-	TRBV3-1/TRBV3-2	TRBD1	14	CASTVGQGGYEQYF	TGTGCCAGCACCGTGGGACAGGGGGGCTACGAGCAGTACTTC
TRBJ1-1	-	TRBV7-3	-	15	CASSTQGLGNTEAFF	TGTGCCAGCAGCACTCAGGGGCTGGGGAACACTGAAGCTTTCTTT
TRBJ2-1	-	TRBV6-2/TRBV6-3	-	14	CASSYGEAYNEQFF	TGTGCCAGCAGTTACGGAGAGGCCTACAATGAGCAGTTCTTC
TRBJ1-5	-	TRBV28	TRBD1	15	CASMSRDRGYQPQHF	TGTGCCAGCATGTCCCGGGACAGGGGGTATCAGCCCCAGCATTTT
TRBJ1-1	-	TRBV6-5	TRBD1	15	CASEPGQGFSTEAFF	TGTGCCAGCGAACCGGGACAGGGGTTTAGCACTGAAGCTTTCTTT
TRBJ1-2	-	TRBV27	TRBD1	16	CASSSPGQGTNYGYTF	TGTGCCAGCAGTTCTCCGGGACAGGGGACTAACTATGGCTACACCTTC
TRBJ2-3	once	TRBV5-4	TRBD2	18	CASSLALASGGETDTQYF	TGTGCCAGCAGCTTGGCCCTGGCTAGCGGGGGGGAAACAGATACGCAGTATTTT
TRBJ1-1	-	TRBV29-1	TRBD1	17	CSVKRGQGRGWDTEAFF	TGCAGCGTAAAGAGGGGACAGGGGCGCGGGTGGGACACTGAAGCTTTCTTT
TRBJ1-2	-	TRBV7-3	TRBD1	13	CASSPDRDYGYTF	TGTGCCAGCAGCCCTGACAGGGACTATGGCTACACCTTC
TRBJ1-1	-	TRBV9	-	15	CASSPVAAGGTEAFF	TGTGCCAGCAGCCCCGTCGCGGCAGGAGGCACTGAAGCTTTCTTT
TRBJ2-2	-	TRBV9	TRBD1	15	CASSPRTGGTGELFF	TGTGCCAGCAGCCCCCGGACAGGGGGGACCGGGGAGCTGTTTTTT
TRBJ2-2	few	TRBV21-1	-	15	CASSRGGGNTGELFF	TGTGCCAGCAGCCGCGGAGGGGGCAACACCGGGGAGCTGTTTTTT
TRBJ1-1	-	TRBV18	-	13	CASLRTIHTEAFF	TGTGCCAGCCTAAGGACAATACACACTGAAGCTTTCTTT
TRBJ2-7	-	TRBV4-1	-	16	CASSLSWGPLSGEQYF	TGCGCCAGCAGCCTCAGTTGGGGGCCCTTAAGTGGCGAGCAGTACTTC
TRBJ2-7	-	TRBV5-1	-	15	CASSPWTLLSYEQYF	TGCGCCAGCAGCCCCTGGACTCTCCTCTCCTACGAGCAGTACTTC
TRBJ1-6	-	TRBV4-3	TRBD1	15	CASSPGQGYNSPLHF	TGCGCCAGCAGCCCGGGACAGGGCTATAATTCACCCCTCCACTTT
TRBJ1-2	few	TRBV30	-	13	CAWSTGSNYGYTF	TGTGCCTGGAGTACAGGGAGCAACTATGGCTACACCTTC
TRBJ2-7	-	TRBV12-3/TRBV12-4	-	13	CASSLGRAYEQYF	TGTGCCAGCAGTTTGGGCAGGGCCTACGAGCAGTACTTC
TRBJ1-1	-	TRBV7-9	-	13	CASRAGMNTEAFF	TGTGCCAGCCGGGCGGGAATGAACACTGAAGCTTTCTTT
TRBJ1-1	-	TRBV6-2/TRBV6-3	-	12	CASSYLGAEAFF	TGTGCCAGCAGTTACCTGGGCGCTGAAGCTTTCTTT
TRBJ1-5	-	TRBV5-1	-	15	CASSPRGVYNQPQHF	TGCGCCAGCAGCCCCCGGGGGGTATACAATCAGCCCCAGCATTTT
TRBJ2-2	-	TRBV27	TRBD1	16	CASRSLGQGNTGELFF	TGTGCCAGCAGAAGCTTAGGACAGGGGAACACCGGGGAGCTGTTTTTT